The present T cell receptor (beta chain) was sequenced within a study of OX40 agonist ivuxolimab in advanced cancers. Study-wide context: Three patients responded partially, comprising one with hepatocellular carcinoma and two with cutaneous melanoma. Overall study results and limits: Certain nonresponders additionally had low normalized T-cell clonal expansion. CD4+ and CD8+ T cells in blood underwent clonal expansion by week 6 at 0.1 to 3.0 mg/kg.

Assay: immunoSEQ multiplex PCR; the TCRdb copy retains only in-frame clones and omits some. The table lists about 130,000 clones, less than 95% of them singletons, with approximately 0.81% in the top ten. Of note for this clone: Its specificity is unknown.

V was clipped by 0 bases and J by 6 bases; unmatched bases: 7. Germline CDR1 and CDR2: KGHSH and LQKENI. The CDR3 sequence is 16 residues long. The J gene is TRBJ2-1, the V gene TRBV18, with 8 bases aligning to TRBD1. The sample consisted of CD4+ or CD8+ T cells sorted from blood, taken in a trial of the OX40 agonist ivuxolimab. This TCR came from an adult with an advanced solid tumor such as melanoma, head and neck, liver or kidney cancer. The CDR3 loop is CASSPPAGGLFNEQFF. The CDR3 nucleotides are TGTGCCAGCTCACCACCGGCAGGGGGCCTTTTCAATGAGCAGTTCTTC.